This TCR beta chain was identified during a study of shared clonotypes between healthy human individuals (dated by TCRdb to about 2020). Background on the whole study: A couple of women and a few men aged 18 to 49 years were included in the cohort. For each donor, three plates each were used for CD4 naive and CD4 memory, two plates were used for CD8 naive, and one plate was used for CD8 memory. To estimate repertoire size and how much clonotype sharing occurs between individuals, the study deeply sequenced the blood TCR repertoires of about five healthy adults. Libraries were prepared and TCR repertoires were sequenced by different laboratories using diverse techniques, in order to increase sequencing depth and limit assay-specific biases. Leukapheresis yielded between about 0.8 and 9.5 billion PBMCs per donor. Broader findings and caveats from the paper: Compared with non-shared clonotypes, clonotypes shared by all four sorted-subset donors had higher generation probabilities. Estimated clonotype richness was generally larger for naive than for memory subsets. Across several donors, about 5% of naive CD4, over 3% of naive CD8, roughly 2.2% of memory CD4, and 0.4% to 0.45% of memory CD8 clonotypes were shared. Only blood was sampled, and tissue TCR repertoires likely differ from those in blood. Because the study included only a small number of donors, the genetic and exposure-history diversity represented was limited. Pairwise subsampling led to the expectation that sequencing depth would affect the degree of clonotype sharing among donors. Incomplete sequencing was indicated by rarefaction of sorted-subset datasets, despite the large sequencing depth.

Note on this clone: What this receptor recognizes is not known. Base qualities were left out, and no much larger clone turns up one base away.

Including the terminal cysteine and phenylalanine, the CDR3 comprises 19 residues. Only the CDR3 DNA is retained, 57 bases long and in frame from the first base. V trim: 5 bases; J trim: 3 bases; unmatched bases: 11. From a lookup of the germline V gene, CDR1 and CDR2 are SGHAT and FQNNGV. TCR CDR3 regions were amplified from genomic DNA by multiplex PCR using the deep immunoSEQ assay. Genomic DNA extracted from each cell subset was distributed evenly over all wells of several immunoSEQ 96-well plates, and each plate served as one replicate. For sorted subsets, 150 to 250 ng genomic DNA, equal to 25,000 to 35,000 T cell genomes, was loaded into each replicate PCR. Purified libraries were quantified with a Qubit 3.0 fluorometer, sized on a Bioanalyzer 2100, and re-quantified with the KAPA Library Quantification kit. A separate single-read 150-cycle Illumina NextSeq 550 flow cell was used to sequence each immunoSEQ 96-well plate. As for the original processing: Because the immunoSEQ output included only junctional sequences and no quality scores, the filtering could not be the same as the filtering used for full-length reads. Sequences were annotated with PyIR, a Python wrapper for IgBLAST v1.9, and V/J genes and CDR3 were assigned using IMGT germline references. Reads were filtered out if the reads had weak V/J assignments (E-value above 1e-6), no CDR3, stop codons, out-of-frame junctions, or ambiguous translated residues. A V3J clonotype was defined by an identical inferred V gene, J gene, and CDR3 amino acid sequence. The percentage overlap between two repertoires was calculated by dividing the number of shared unique clonotypes by the size of the smaller repertoire. Richness of each repertoire was evaluated using RTK rarefaction, the Chao1 estimator, and Recon v2.1 estimates of unobserved clonotypes. Generation probabilities for all TCRbeta clonotypes obtained by the gDNA method from a handful of donors were computed using OLGA. Sourced from immuneACCESS, this table was stored by TCRdb with only in-frame sequences that have V and J called. A share of the clones is absent; for the studies checked, an unresolved V gene accounts for under half, and the remainder has no known explanation. D and trimming come from the DNA, and the V and J calls and clone size come from that table. This sample holds approximately 1.9 million clones; just under 95% were observed only once. About 1.6% of the sample goes to the ten largest clones.

CD8 naive samples were obtained by positive selection for CCR7 among CD45RO-negative cells, yielding a CD45RA+CCR7+ population from which TemRA cells were excluded. The donors were healthy, HIV-negative adults who had no recently reported acute infections or vaccinations. Every donor was a Caucasian adult residing in Nashville, Tennessee, USA. Blood was obtained by leukapheresis, after which PBMCs were separated by Ficoll-Histopaque density gradient centrifugation and cryopreserved in liquid nitrogen vapor phase. Analytical flow cytometry was used to check the purity and quantity of every magnetically sorted T cell population. Genomic DNA was isolated from each sorted fraction and quantified by UV absorbance on a Nanodrop 2000c.

The clonotype was recovered from a man between 18 and 29 years old in good health. Some clones in this sample may be carry-over from other donors' samples. The sequenced sample was naive CD8+ T cells from PBMCs. The cell subset or site label for this specimen denotes: CD45RA+CCR7+. Rearrangement joined TRBV11-2 to TRBJ2-2, with 14 middle bases fitting TRBD2. For the CDR3, the sequence is CASSHRLAGGLSDTGELFF. The DNA sequence is as follows: TGTGCCAGCAGCCACAGACTAGCGGGAGGGCTTTCGGACACCGGGGAGCTGTTTTTT.